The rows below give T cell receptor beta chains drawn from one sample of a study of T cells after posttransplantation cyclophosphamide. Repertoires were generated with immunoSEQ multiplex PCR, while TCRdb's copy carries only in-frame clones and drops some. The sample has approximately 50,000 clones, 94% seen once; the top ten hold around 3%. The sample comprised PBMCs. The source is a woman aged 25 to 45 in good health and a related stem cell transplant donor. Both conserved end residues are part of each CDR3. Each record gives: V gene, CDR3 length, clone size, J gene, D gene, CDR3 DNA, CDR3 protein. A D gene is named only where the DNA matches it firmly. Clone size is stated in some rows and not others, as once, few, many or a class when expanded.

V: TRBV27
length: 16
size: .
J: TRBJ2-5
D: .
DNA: TGTGCCAGCAGTCCAAGACTCCGCATCCTCCAAGAGACCCAGTACTTC
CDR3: CASSPRLRILQETQYF

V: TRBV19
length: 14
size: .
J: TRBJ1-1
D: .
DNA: TGTGCCAGTAGTCCCGACAGCGTGAACACTGAAGCTTTCTTT
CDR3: CASSPDSVNTEAFF

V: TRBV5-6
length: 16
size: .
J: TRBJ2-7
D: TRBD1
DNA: TGTGCCAGCAGCTCACCTTGGGACAGCTTGGCCTACGAGCAGTACTTC
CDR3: CASSSPWDSLAYEQYF

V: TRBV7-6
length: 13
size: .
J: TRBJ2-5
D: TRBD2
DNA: TGTGCCAGCAGCTTAGGAGGGAGGGGCAATCAGTACTTC
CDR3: CASSLGGRGNQYF

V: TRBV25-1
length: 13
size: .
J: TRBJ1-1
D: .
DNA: TGTGCCAGCAGTGAATATGTAGACACTGAAGCTTTCTTT
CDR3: CASSEYVDTEAFF

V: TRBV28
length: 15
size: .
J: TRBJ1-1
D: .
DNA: TGTGCCAGCAGTTTGCCGTCTGGTAGGGGCACTGAAGCTTTCTTT
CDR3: CASSLPSGRGTEAFF

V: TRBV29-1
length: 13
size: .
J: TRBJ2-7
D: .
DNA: TGCAGCGTTGAACGGCAGGGGCCCTACGAGCAGTACTTC
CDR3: CSVERQGPYEQYF

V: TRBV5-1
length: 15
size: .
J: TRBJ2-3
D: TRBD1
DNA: TGCGCCAGCAACGAGGGGGCAGGTGGGTCAGATACGCAGTATTTT
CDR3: CASNEGAGGSDTQYF

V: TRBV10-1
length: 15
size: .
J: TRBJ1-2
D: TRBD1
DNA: TGCGCCAGCAGGAGCACAGGGGGCCGTATCTATGGCTACACCTTC
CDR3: CASRSTGGRIYGYTF

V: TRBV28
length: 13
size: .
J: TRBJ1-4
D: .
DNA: TGTGCCAGCACGCGGGCCCCGAGTGAAAAACTGTTTTTT
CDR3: CASTRAPSEKLFF

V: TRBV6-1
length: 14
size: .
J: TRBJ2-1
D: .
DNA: TGTGCCACCACCCGTCTGAGCTCCTACAATGAGCAGTTCTTC
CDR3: CATTRLSSYNEQFF

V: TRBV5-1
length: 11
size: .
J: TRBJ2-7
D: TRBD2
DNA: TGCGCCAGCAGCCCGGGGGGGCAGCAGTACTTC
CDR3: CASSPGGQQYF

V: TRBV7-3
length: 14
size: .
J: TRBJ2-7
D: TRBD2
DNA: TGTGCCAGCAGCCCTAGCGGGGTGCCCTACGAGCAGTACTTC
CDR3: CASSPSGVPYEQYF

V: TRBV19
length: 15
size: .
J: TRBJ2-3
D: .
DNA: TGTGCCAGTAGTTTTGGAAGACAGAGCACAGATACGCAGTATTTT
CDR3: CASSFGRQSTDTQYF

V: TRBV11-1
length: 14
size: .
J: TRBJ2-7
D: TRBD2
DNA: TGTGCCAGCAGCTTACCTAGCGGGACCTACGAGCAGTACTTC
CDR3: CASSLPSGTYEQYF

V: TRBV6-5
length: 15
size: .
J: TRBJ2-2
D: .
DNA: TGTGCCAGCAGTCCCGGCGTCGGGGGTCCGGGGGAGCTGTTTTTT
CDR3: CASSPGVGGPGELFF

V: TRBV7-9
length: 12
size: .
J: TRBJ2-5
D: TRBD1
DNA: TGTGCCAGTCGGGACAGCCAAGAGACCCAGTACTTC
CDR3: CASRDSQETQYF

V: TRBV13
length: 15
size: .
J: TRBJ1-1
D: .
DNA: TGTGCCAGCAGGTCACCCGGGTCCGTGAACACTGAAGCTTTCTTT
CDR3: CASRSPGSVNTEAFF

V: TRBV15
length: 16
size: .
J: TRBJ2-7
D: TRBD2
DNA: TGTGCCACCAGCAGACTGGGGACTAGCGGGGCCTACGAGCAGTACTTC
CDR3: CATSRLGTSGAYEQYF

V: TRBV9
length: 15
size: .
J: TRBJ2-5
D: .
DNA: TGTGCCAGCAGCGTAGACGGGATGAGACAAGAGACCCAGTACTTC
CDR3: CASSVDGMRQETQYF

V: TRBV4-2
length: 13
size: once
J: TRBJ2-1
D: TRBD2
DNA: TGTGCCAGCAGCCTGGGACTAGCTAATGAGCAGTTCTTC
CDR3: CASSLGLANEQFF